This TCR beta chain was obtained from a study of shared clonotypes between healthy human individuals. Study as a whole: CD4 naive and CD4 memory each took three plates per donor, while CD8 naive took two and CD8 memory one.

Here immunoSEQ multiplex PCR was the method, and the copy in TCRdb shows in-frame clones only, minus some. This table has approximately 350,000 clones, roughly 96% appearing once. Per germline, CDR1 SGHNT and CDR2 YYREEE (reference sequence). The CDR3 length is 11 residues. Trimming removed 5 bases at V and 5 bases at J, with 5 bases between. Comment on this clone: Other DNA sequences in this specimen translate into the identical CDR3.

This chain uses TRBV5-4 with TRBJ2-1; D gene unclear. The sequence came from a man aged 30-40 years in good health. Material: memory CD8+ T cells sorted from blood. The subset is: CD45RO+ cells pooled with CCR7-negative TemRA cells. This CDR3 reads CASSFDNEQFF. The CDR3 DNA reads TGTGCCAGCAGTTTCGACAATGAGCAGTTCTTC. Full variable domain (remainder filled in from reference TRBV5-4 and TRBJ2-1): ETGVTQSPTHLIKTRGQQVTLRCSSQSGHNTVSWYQQALGQGPQFIFQYYREEENGRGNFPPRFSGLQFPNYSSELNVNALELDDSALYLCASSFDNEQFFGPGTRLTVL.